Each of the 23 T cell receptor beta chains below was sequenced from the same sample in a study of post-analysis software for immune sequencing data. Study-level results: Relative to controls, patients had about five TRBV segments at higher frequency, with TRBV5-6, TRBV5-1 and TRBV20-1 among these.

No antigen is known for these receptors. Unique molecular identifiers were built into the TCR beta cDNA libraries. MiXCR was run by TCRdb on the PCR reads, yielding one entry per CDR3 protein. In the table there are roughly 800,000 distinct CDR3 sequences, about half of which are singletons. Sequences were obtained from blood. The receptors shown here come from a girl aged 5 to 17 with multiple sclerosis.

The J gene is TRBJ2-5, the V gene TRBV5-6; 13 bases map to TRBD2. Germline CDR1 is SGHDT and CDR2 is YYEEEE. This CDR3 has 18 amino acids. The V segment lost 1 base and the J segment 2 bases; nucleotides outside the gene matches: 8. The CDR3 bases are TGTGCCAGCAGCTTGTTCTCGACTAGCGGGAGGAAACAAGAGACCCAGTACTTC. Encoded protein: CASSLFSTSGRKQETQYF.

This chain links TRBV7-9 with TRBJ2-1, with 9 bases fitting TRBD2. The assigned J gene may be wrong: the sequence end matches TRBJ2-7 better. Germline CDR1 is SEHNR and CDR2 is FQNEAQ (reference sequence). This CDR3 has 18 residues. The CDR3 DNA is TGTGCCAGCAGCTTTAGTACTAGCGGGTTTAGCTCCTACAATGAGCAGTACTTC. It encodes CASSFSTSGFSSYNEQYF.

The chain recombines TRBV7-9 with TRBJ2-1; 7 bases map to TRBD2. After removal of 7 bases from V and 3 bases from J, the junction contained 15 bases not matched to a gene. CDR1 SEHNR and CDR2 FQNEAQ come from the germline V gene (reference sequence). The CDR3 covers 17 residues. Written as DNA, the CDR3 is TGTGCCAGCAACTCCCTGCGATGGCTAGCGGACTACAATGAGCAGTTCTTC. This gives the protein CASNSLRWLADYNEQFF.

This clonotype was observed a few times. CDR3 nucleotide sequence: TGCGCCAGCAGCCAAAACGGAGATACGCAGTATTTT. Protein product: CASSQNGDTQYF. This chain connects TRBV4-1 to TRBJ2-3; D unresolved. This CDR3 comprises 12 residues. Between the trimmed V and J ends, which lost 2 bases and 5 bases, there was a span of 5 bases. Germline V lookup: CDR1 MGHRA, CDR2 YSYEKL.

V usage is TRBV25-1 and J usage is TRBJ1-6; D gene ambiguous. Germline V gives CDR1 MGHDK, CDR2 SYGVNS. The CDR3 totals 14 residues. Trimming left V 1 base short and J 9 bases short, with 10 bases between. CDR3 region: CASSESYYLSPLHF. CDR3 bases: TGTGCCAGCAGTGAATCATATTACCTTTCACCCCTCCACTTT.

In the case of this clonotype: It may be a read error: a sequence one base away is much more abundant. The V call is TRBV12-3 or TRBV12-4, the J call TRBJ2-4; D possibly uses TRBD1 or TRBD2 (5 bases each). Trimming took 4 bases from V and 13 from J, leaving 23 bases between them. CDR3 length: 15 amino acids. The CDR3 DNA follows: TGTGCCAGCAGTTGGGCCGGGACCCCGTACAATGAGCAGTACTTC. Translating it yields CASSWAGTPYNEQYF.

This chain connects TRBV9 to TRBJ2-2; 8 nucleotides match TRBD2. Germline assignment: CDR1 SGDLS and CDR2 YYNGEE. The CDR3 extends over 14 amino acids. With 4 bases clipped from V and 3 bases from J, the junction kept 2 bases outside the gene matches. CDR3 bases: TGTGCCAGCAGCTCTAGCGGGTACACCGGGGAGCTGTTTTTT. Its protein product is CASSSSGYTGELFF.

This chain connects TRBV28 to TRBJ2-6, with D perhaps TRBD1 (8 bases). This CDR3 region has 18 residues. Trimming cost V 5 bases and J 4 bases, with 21 bases left between them. CDR1 and CDR2 (germline): MDHEN, SYDVKM. CDR3: CASSPRTGRDPGANVLTF. As DNA, the CDR3 is TGTGCCAGCAGTCCCAGGACAGGGAGGGATCCCGGGGCCAACGTCCTGACTTTC.

This clonotype turned up a few times. The CDR3 loop is CSVQAAGRLDTQYF. The CDR3 nucleotides read TGCAGTGTGCAGGCAGCGGGTCGCCTTGATACGCAGTATTTT. The chain recombines TRBV20-1 with TRBJ2-3; possibly TRBD2 for D (6 bases). Germline V gives CDR1 DFQATT, CDR2 SNEGSKA (reference sequence). The V end lost 7 bases, the J end lost 6 bases, and 20 bases lay between the germline ends. The CDR3 sequence is 14 residues long.

This clonotype was seen more than once but under ten times. The chain carries TRBV6-1 and TRBJ2-7; maybe TRBD2 (5 bases). This CDR3 spans 14 amino acids. V was pared by 3 bases and J by 0 bases, with 9 bases between. In germline, CDR1 is MNHNS, CDR2 SASEGT. The CDR3 here is CASSDGGDSYEQYF. As DNA, the CDR3 is TGTGCCAGCAGTGACGGAGGAGACTCCTACGAGCAGTACTTC.

The rearrangement joins TRBV11-2 to TRBJ2-1, with TRBD2 identical over 11 bases. V shed 5 bases, J shed 7 bases, and the junction held 10 bases outside the gene matches. The CDR3 extends over 16 amino acids. Germline CDR1 is SGHAT and CDR2 is FQNNGV. CDR3 coding DNA: TGTGCCAGCAGCGCGATTAGCGGGAGGGCCAGAAATGAGCAGTTCTTC. This translates into CASSAISGRARNEQFF.

V usage is TRBV12-3 or TRBV12-4 and J usage is TRBJ1-4; 7 bases fit TRBD1. J was trimmed by 6 bases and V by 7 bases; bases with no gene match: 5. There are 13 residues in the CDR3. This CDR3 is CASTGTAYEKLFF. In nucleotides, the CDR3 is TGTGCCAGCACCGGGACAGCCTATGAAAAACTGTTTTTT.

The rearrangement uses TRBV7-2 and TRBJ2-7; D may be TRBD1 (6 bases). The ends were cut back, 2 bases at V and 2 bases at J, with 10 bases in the middle. CDR1 and CDR2 from the germline V gene are SGHTA and FQGNSA. CDR3 size: 14 residues. The CDR3, as DNA: TGTGCCAGCAGCTTACCAGGGGACCCCTACGAGCAGTACTTC. Its protein is CASSLPGDPYEQYF.

V and J are TRBV28 and TRBJ2-7, with 13 bases aligning to TRBD2. CDR1 MDHEN and CDR2 SYDVKM come from the germline V gene. V lost 5 bases, J lost 3 bases, and 7 bases stayed unmatched. The CDR3 is 16 amino acids. CDR3 residues: CASSPTSGRRYYEQYF. The CDR3 nucleotides are TGTGCCAGCAGTCCGACTAGCGGGAGGAGATACTACGAGCAGTACTTC.

The chain recombines TRBV7-3 with TRBJ1-2; D gene uncertain. CDR1 and CDR2 (germline): SGHTA, FQGTGA. V was pared by 3 bases and J by 3 bases, with 11 bases between. This CDR3 comprises 14 residues. CDR3 sequence (DNA): TGTGCCAGCAGCTTGGGAGGACGGGACTATGGCTACACCTTC. Translating it yields CASSLGGRDYGYTF. Full variable domain (rest looked up from reference TRBV7-3 and TRBJ1-2): GAGVSQTPSNKVTEKGKYVELRCDPISGHTALYWYRQSLGQGPEFLIYFQGTGAADDSGLPNDRFFAVRPEGSVSTLKIQRTERGDSAVYLCASSLGGRDYGYTFGSGTRLTVV.

This chain links TRBV28 with TRBJ2-7, with a weak D call TRBD2 (5 bases). The V and J ends lost 3 bases and 2 bases respectively, with 11 bases between them. This CDR3 has 14 residues. Germline V gives CDR1 MDHEN, CDR2 SYDVKM. The CDR3 here is CASSLGRETYEQYF. The CDR3 DNA reads as TGTGCCAGCAGTTTGGGGAGAGAAACCTACGAGCAGTACTTC.

The gene calls are TRBV27 and TRBJ2-7, with D possibly matching TRBD1 (6 bases). The germline CDR1 and CDR2 sequences are MNHEY and SMNVEV (reference sequence). Trimming took 5 bases from V and 2 from J, leaving 13 bases between them. The CDR3 sequence is 14 residues long. The CDR3 protein is CASSRAGAAYEQYF. In nucleotides, the CDR3 is TGTGCCAGCAGTAGGGCAGGGGCAGCCTACGAGCAGTACTTC.

The rearrangement joins TRBV20-1 to TRBJ2-7; TRBD2 matches at 11 bases. From germline, CDR1 is DFQATT and CDR2 SNEGSKA (reference sequence). The CDR3 loop spans 14 amino acids. V shed 3 bases, J shed 4 bases, and the junction held 5 bases outside the gene matches. CDR3 sequence reads: CSASRLAGLYEQYF. In DNA, the CDR3 is TGCAGTGCTAGCCGACTAGCGGGATTGTACGAGCAGTACTTC.

The gene calls are TRBV12-3 or TRBV12-4 and TRBJ1-5, with 7 positions matching TRBD1. Unmatched junction bases numbered 4, after V lost 5 bases and J lost 0 bases. This CDR3 contains 15 residues. The CDR3 nucleotides are TGTGCCAGCAGTAGACAGGGAATTAGCAATCAGCCCCAGCATTTT. Residues: CASSRQGISNQPQHF.

V gene TRBV13 combines with J gene TRBJ2-7; D is unresolved. Deletions cut 5 bases from V and 3 bases from J, with 5 bases between. The CDR3 loop spans 11 amino acids. The germline V gene has CDR1 PRHDT and CDR2 FYEKMQ (reference sequence). CDR3 bases: TGTGCCAGCAGCAAGCTCTACGAGCAGTACTTC. Translation: CASSKLYEQYF.

V and J are TRBV20-1 and TRBJ2-1; possible D gene TRBD1, 6 bases. CDR3 length: 11 residues. Trimming removed 5 bases at V and 8 bases at J, with 10 bases between. CDR1 is DFQATT, CDR2 SNEGSKA, per germline (reference sequence). The CDR3 protein is CSAPQGDEQFF. CDR3 DNA: TGCAGTGCTCCACAGGGCGATGAGCAGTTCTTC.

The gene calls are TRBV7-2 and TRBJ1-2, with TRBD1 matching 7 bases. Germline V gene sequence: CDR1 SGHTA, CDR2 FQGNSA. This CDR3 has 13 residues. The junction had 8 bases not matched to a gene; V was cut back by 5 bases and J by 8 bases. The CDR3 reads CASSEGGAGGYTF. In DNA, the CDR3 is TGTGCCAGCAGCGAAGGGGGCGCGGGAGGCTACACCTTC.

This sequence joins TRBV7-2 and TRBJ2-7; D possibly corresponds to TRBD1 (6 bases). The CDR3 is made up of 17 amino acids. V lost 1 base to trimming and J lost 3 bases, with 19 bases between them. Germline CDR1 reads SGHTA; CDR2 reads FQGNSA. The CDR3 bases are TGTGCCAGCAGCTTAGAAATGGTGACAGGACCCATCTACGAGCAGTACTTC. Translating it yields CASSLEMVTGPIYEQYF.